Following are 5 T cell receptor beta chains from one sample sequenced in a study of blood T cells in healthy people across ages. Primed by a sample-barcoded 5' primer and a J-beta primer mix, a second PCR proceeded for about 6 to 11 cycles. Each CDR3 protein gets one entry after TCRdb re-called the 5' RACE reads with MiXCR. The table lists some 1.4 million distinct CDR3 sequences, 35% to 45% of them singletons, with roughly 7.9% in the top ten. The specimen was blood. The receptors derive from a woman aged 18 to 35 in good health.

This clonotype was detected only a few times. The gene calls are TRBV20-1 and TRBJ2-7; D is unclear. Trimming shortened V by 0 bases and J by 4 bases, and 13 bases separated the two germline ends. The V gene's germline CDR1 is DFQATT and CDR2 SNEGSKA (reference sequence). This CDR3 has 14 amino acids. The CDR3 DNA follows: TGCAGTGCTAGAGATCAATACCGAATTTACGAGCAGTACTTC. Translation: CSARDQYRIYEQYF.

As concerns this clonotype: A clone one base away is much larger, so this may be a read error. The CDR3 loop reads CSEQGGNTEAFF. DNA for the CDR3: TGCAGCGAACAGGGCGGTAACACTGAAGCTTTCTTT. This chain uses TRBV29-1 with TRBJ1-1; possible D gene TRBD1, 6 bases. V gave up 7 bases and J gave up 2 bases, with 11 bases separating them. Per the germline V gene, CDR1 is SQVTM and CDR2 is ANQGSEA. The CDR3 length is 12 residues. Supplemented by reference TRBV29-1 and TRBJ1-1, the full variable domain reads SAVISQKPSRDICQRGTSLTIQCQVDSQVTMMFWYRQQPGQSLTLIATANQGSEATYESGFVIDKFPISRPNLTFSTLTVSNMSPEDSSIYLCSEQGGNTEAFFGQGTRLTVV.

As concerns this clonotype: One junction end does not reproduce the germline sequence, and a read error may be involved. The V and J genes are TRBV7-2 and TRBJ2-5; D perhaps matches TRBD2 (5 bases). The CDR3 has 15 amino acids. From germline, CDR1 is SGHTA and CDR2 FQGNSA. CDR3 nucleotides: TGTGCCAGTAGCTTAGCGTGGCTAGCCGTCGAGACCCAGTACTTC. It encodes CASSLAWLAVETQYF.

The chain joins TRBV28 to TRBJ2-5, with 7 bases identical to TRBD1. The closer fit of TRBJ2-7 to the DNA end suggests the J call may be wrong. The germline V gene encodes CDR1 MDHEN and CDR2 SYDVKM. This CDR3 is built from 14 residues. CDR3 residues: CASTTGTEKYEQYF. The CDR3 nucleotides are TGTGCCAGCACCACGGGGACAGAAAAATACGAGCAGTACTTC.

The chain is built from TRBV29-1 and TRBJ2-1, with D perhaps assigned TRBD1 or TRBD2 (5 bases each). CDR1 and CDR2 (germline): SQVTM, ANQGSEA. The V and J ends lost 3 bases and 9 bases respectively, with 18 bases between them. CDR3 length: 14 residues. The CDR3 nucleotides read TGCAGCGTTGAGATAGGACACGGAGGTTTTGAGCAGTTCTTC. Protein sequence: CSVEIGHGGFEQFF.